The 22 T cell receptor beta chains presented below share a single source sample, sequenced in a study of sequential checkpoint blockade in melanoma. Treatment indicated: randomized to nivolumab then ipilimumab (arm A) or the reverse (arm B). The data were produced by immunoSEQ multiplex PCR, yet TCRdb's version contains in-frame clones alone and is incomplete. The sample gives tens of thousands of clones, around 86% of which show up once; about 27% is in the top ten. The sequencing used CD8+ T cells sorted from blood (inferred from file names), collected from a patient given nivolumab and ipilimumab in sequence. The source is a human donor with melanoma.

The V gene is TRBV4-2, the J gene TRBJ2-1; TRBD2 aligns across 10 bases. CDR3 length: 18 amino acids. The J segment lost 5 bases and the V segment lost 1 base, leaving 11 bases of the junction unmatched. From germline, CDR1 is LGHNA and CDR2 YNFKEQ. The CDR3 region has the DNA TGTGCCAGCAGCCAAGGGGTCTTATTAGCGGGAGGTCACAATGAGCAGTTCTTC. Translating gives CASSQGVLLAGGHNEQFF.

This chain links TRBV27 with TRBJ2-7; D perhaps matches TRBD1 (5 bases). V was cut by 5 bases and J by 2 bases, with 13 bases left in between. CDR3 size: 14 residues. Germline V gives CDR1 MNHEY, CDR2 SMNVEV (reference sequence). DNA of the CDR3: TGTGCCAGCAGTCTAACCGACAGAACCTACGAGCAGTACTTC. This translates into CASSLTDRTYEQYF.

The J gene is TRBJ2-2, the V gene TRBV28, with 9 positions matching TRBD2. Germline lookup yields CDR1 MDHEN and CDR2 SYDVKM. The trim removed 6 bases at V and 4 bases at J, leaving 3 bases unmatched. The CDR3 contains 14 residues. The DNA of the CDR3 is TGTGCCAGCAGACCGACTAGCGGCACCGGGGAGCTGTTTTTT. It yields the protein CASRPTSGTGELFF. Full variable domain (rest looked up from reference TRBV28 and TRBJ2-2): DVKVTQSSRYLVKRTGEKVFLECVQDMDHENMFWYRQDPGLGLRLIYFSYDVKMKEKGDIPEGYSVSREKKERFSLILESASTNQTSMYLCASRPTSGTGELFFGEGSRLTVL.

The CDR3 region has the DNA TGTGCCAGCAGCCAAGGACAAGCGTGGACCCATTTCTACTCTGGAAACACCATATATTTT. Translated, it gives CASSQGQAWTHFYSGNTIYF. The chain recombines TRBV28 with TRBJ1-3; a possible D gene is TRBD1 (5 bases). Germline V gene lookup returns CDR1 MDHEN and CDR2 SYDVKM. This CDR3 comprises 20 residues. The germline V and J ends were trimmed by 6 bases and 0 bases, with 27 bases remaining between them. Looking up the rest from reference TRBV28 and TRBJ1-3 gives the full variable domain: DVKVTQSSRYLVKRTGEKVFLECVQDMDHENMFWYRQDPGLGLRLIYFSYDVKMKEKGDIPEGYSVSREKKERFSLILESASTNQTSMYLCASSQGQAWTHFYSGNTIYFGEGSWLTVV.

V and J are TRBV28 and TRBJ2-7; 8 positions match TRBD2. Unmatched junction bases numbered 6, after V lost 5 bases and J lost 3 bases. The CDR3 length is 14 residues. The V gene's germline CDR1 is MDHEN and CDR2 SYDVKM. CDR3 sequence: CASSILSGSYEQYF. In nucleotides, the CDR3 is TGTGCCAGCAGTATCCTCAGCGGGAGCTACGAGCAGTACTTC.

The genes are TRBV10-3 and TRBJ2-7; the match to TRBD1 covers 10 bases. This CDR3 region has 13 residues. V was clipped by 6 bases and J by 7 bases; unmatched bases: 6. In germline, CDR1 is ENHRY, CDR2 SYGVKD. The CDR3 loop is CAISHGQGGEQYF. CDR3 bases: TGTGCCATCAGCCACGGACAGGGGGGAGAGCAGTACTTC.

This chain links TRBV7-2 with TRBJ2-1; D possibly corresponds to TRBD2 (7 bases). Germline-derived CDR1 and CDR2 are SGHTA and FQGNSA. V lost 2 bases and J 7 bases, leaving 15 bases between the germline ends. CDR3 size: 15 residues. DNA of the CDR3: TGTGCCAGCAGCTTACTGAGGGGGGGAAGGAATGAGCAGTTCTTC. Amino acids: CASSLLRGGRNEQFF.

This clone is medium-sized in the sample. The chain joins TRBV18 to TRBJ1-4; D unclear. The CDR3 loop spans 18 amino acids. Germline V CDR1 and CDR2: KGHSH, LQKENI. V lost 6 bases, J lost 3 bases, and 23 bases lay in between. The CDR3 region is CASSRTSLNEEPNEKLFF. CDR3 bases: TGTGCCAGCTCCCGCACCTCCTTGAACGAGGAGCCTAATGAAAAACTGTTTTTT.

The chain employs TRBV11-3 and TRBJ2-7; 9 positions match TRBD1. The V and J ends lost 9 bases and 4 bases, in that order; junction bases with no gene match: 10. Germline lookup yields CDR1 SGHNT and CDR2 YENEEA. This CDR3 spans 14 amino acids. CDR3: CARWRQGEWYEQYF. The CDR3 DNA follows: TGTGCCAGATGGAGACAGGGGGAATGGTACGAGCAGTACTTC.

The chain joins TRBV4-1 to TRBJ2-5, with a tentative D call TRBD2 (6 bases). The DNA matches TRBJ2-7 better at its end, which makes the J call doubtful. CDR1 is MGHRA, CDR2 YSYEKL, per germline. This CDR3 contains 14 residues. CDR3 bases: TGCGCCAGCAGCCGTGGTGGGAGGCCCTACGAGCAGTACTTC. This gives the protein CASSRGGRPYEQYF.

The chain recombines TRBV9 with TRBJ2-3; D is unresolved. With 0 bases removed from V and 1 base from J, the gap between germline ends came to 15 bases. The germline V gene has CDR1 SGDLS and CDR2 YYNGEE. This CDR3 has 17 amino acids. The CDR3 spells CASSVGYLAAGTDTQYF. Here the CDR3 DNA reads TGTGCCAGCAGCGTAGGGTATTTGGCTGCAGGCACAGATACGCAGTATTTT.

The J gene is TRBJ2-7, the V gene TRBV6-5; TRBD1 matches 8 bases. The V segment lost 6 bases and the J segment 5 bases; nucleotides outside the gene matches: 9. Germline V gene sequence: CDR1 MNHEY, CDR2 SVGAGI. CDR3 length: 14 residues. As DNA, the CDR3 is TGTGCCAGCAGGGGTACAGGGGGAGTCGACGAGCAGTACTTC. It codes for CASRGTGGVDEQYF.

This chain joins TRBV29-1 and TRBJ2-1; TRBD2 matches at 7 bases. The junction had 21 bases not matched to a gene; V was cut back by 1 base and J by 12 bases. The germline CDR1 and CDR2 sequences are SQVTM and ANQGSEA. This CDR3 is built from 17 residues. CDR3 amino acids: CSVEGFPGGANRFGQFF. The CDR3, as DNA: TGCAGCGTTGAAGGGTTTCCGGGGGGTGCTAATCGCTTTGGGCAGTTCTTC.

The chain joins TRBV6-6 to TRBJ2-3; D possibly corresponds to TRBD1 (6 bases). This CDR3 comprises 13 residues. Germline V gene data show CDR1 as MNHNY and CDR2 as SVGAGI (reference sequence). V lost 4 bases, J lost 7 bases, and 12 bases lay in between. The CDR3 bases are TGTGCCAGCAGTTGGGTTAGGGGGAATACGCAGTATTTT. This translates into CASSWVRGNTQYF.

The chain combines TRBV7-9 with TRBJ2-1, with 13 bases that match TRBD2. This CDR3 comprises 15 residues. V lost 4 bases, J lost 9 bases, and 6 bases stayed unmatched. Germline V CDR1 and CDR2: SEHNR, FQNEAQ (reference sequence). In DNA, the CDR3 is TGTGCCAGCAGCTCTACTAGCGGGAGGGCCATTGAGCAGTTCTTC. Translated, it gives CASSSTSGRAIEQFF.

V and J are TRBV7-9 and TRBJ2-2; 11 bases match TRBD1. The CDR3 consists of 16 residues. Germline CDR1 is SEHNR and CDR2 is FQNEAQ (reference sequence). V lost 5 bases to trimming and J lost 5 bases; unmatched junction nucleotides: 7. CDR3 in amino acids: CASSHDRDRGTGELFF. The CDR3 DNA reads TGTGCCAGCAGCCATGACCGGGACAGGGGGACCGGGGAGCTGTTTTTT.

The CDR3 DNA reads as TGTGCCAGCACAACTAAACGGACAGGGTTGTATGAGCAGTTCTTC. Its translation: CASTTKRTGLYEQFF. The chain combines TRBV27 with TRBJ2-1; TRBD1 matches 8 bases. CDR1 is MNHEY, CDR2 SMNVEV, per germline (reference sequence). The CDR3 has 15 amino acids. The V gene end was trimmed by 7 bases and the J gene end by 8 bases; junction bases not matched to a gene: 13.

This CDR3 is CASSLDQTYEQYF. CDR3 bases: TGTGCCAGCAGCCTAGACCAAACCTACGAGCAGTACTTC. The chain employs TRBV5-4 and TRBJ2-7, with D hard to call. The CDR3 runs 13 residues. CDR1 SGHNT and CDR2 YYREEE come from the germline V gene (reference sequence). V was trimmed by 4 bases and J by 2 bases, leaving 10 bases between them.

The DNA of the CDR3 is TGTGCCAGCAGCTTACTATCCGGACAGGGATCCTACGAGCAGTACTTC. This translates into CASSLLSGQGSYEQYF. The V gene is TRBV7-2, the J gene TRBJ2-7; 8 positions agree with TRBD1. The germline gives CDR1 SGHTA, CDR2 FQGNSA. The CDR3 covers 16 residues. V lost 2 bases, J lost 1 base, and 7 bases stayed unmatched. Looking up the rest from reference TRBV7-2 and TRBJ2-7 gives the full variable domain: GAGVSQSPSNKVTEKGKDVELRCDPISGHTALYWYRQSLGQGLEFLIYFQGNSAPDKSGLPSDRFSAERTGGSVSTLTIQRTQQEDSAVYLCASSLLSGQGSYEQYFGPGTRLTVT.

V usage is TRBV6-9 and J usage is TRBJ2-6; D gene unclear. Trimming shortened V by 5 bases and J by 5 bases, and 22 bases separated the two germline ends. Germline CDR1 and CDR2: MNHGY and SVAAGI. The CDR3 runs 18 residues. The CDR3 bases are TGTGCCAGCAGTGATCTCTACTTACGACAAAGTCGGGCCAACGTCCTGACTTTC. This encodes CASSDLYLRQSRANVLTF.

The chain has TRBV7-9 and TRBJ1-1; a weak D match, TRBD1 (6 bases). The CDR3 sequence is 12 residues long. Trimming pared 7 bases from V and 4 bases from J, leaving 10 bases between. Germline V gene data show CDR1 as SEHNR and CDR2 as FQNEAQ (reference sequence). CDR3 amino acids: CASKGGGTEAFF. In DNA form, the CDR3 reads TGTGCCAGCAAGGGGGGGGGCACTGAAGCTTTCTTT.

The chain joins TRBV28 to TRBJ2-2, with a tentative D call TRBD2 (6 bases). V was trimmed by 4 bases and J by 2 bases, leaving 14 bases between them. The CDR3 has 16 amino acids. CDR1 and CDR2 from the germline V gene are MDHEN and SYDVKM. CDR3 coding DNA: TGTGCCAGCAGTTCCTCCTTGGAGGGAAACACCGGGGAGCTGTTTTTT. As protein: CASSSSLEGNTGELFF.